This paragraph reports one TCR beta chain. The antigen is not known. A read error may explain this, as a much larger clone is one base away. This CDR3 region has 15 residues. Germline CDR1 reads SGDLS; CDR2 reads YYNGEE. Primers used in a second PCR of about 7 to 12 cycles were a sample-barcoded 5' primer and a J-beta primer mix. Each CDR3 protein is one row after TCRdb ran MiXCR on the 5' RACE reads. The table lists 850,000 to 1,300,000 distinct CDR3 sequences, under 45% of them singletons. The data belong to a study of blood T cells in healthy people across ages. Study-level findings and limits: The recorded TCR beta diversity per million T cells decreased in a roughly linear manner with age. Investigators treated diversity estimates from one million T cells as underestimates.

This chain connects TRBV9 to TRBJ2-1; 9 bases agree with TRBD2. This clonotype originated in a woman aged 55-75 years in good health. Sample: blood. The CDR3: CTSSVATSGRNEQFF. The CDR3, as DNA: TGTACCAGCAGCGTAGCGACTAGCGGACGCAATGAGCAGTTCTTC.